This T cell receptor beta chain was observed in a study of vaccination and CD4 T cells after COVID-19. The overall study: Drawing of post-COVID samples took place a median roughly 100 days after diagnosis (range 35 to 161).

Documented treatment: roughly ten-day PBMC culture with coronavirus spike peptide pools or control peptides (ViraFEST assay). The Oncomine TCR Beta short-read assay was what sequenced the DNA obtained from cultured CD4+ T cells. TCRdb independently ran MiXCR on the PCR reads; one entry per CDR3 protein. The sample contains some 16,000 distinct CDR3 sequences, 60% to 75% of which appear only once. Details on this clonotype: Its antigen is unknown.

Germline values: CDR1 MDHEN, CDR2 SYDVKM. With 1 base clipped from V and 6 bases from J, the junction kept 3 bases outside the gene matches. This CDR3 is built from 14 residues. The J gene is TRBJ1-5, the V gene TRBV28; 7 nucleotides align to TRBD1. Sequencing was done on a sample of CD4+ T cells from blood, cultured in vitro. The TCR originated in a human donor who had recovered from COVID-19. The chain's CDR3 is CASSLSQGVQPQHF. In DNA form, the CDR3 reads TGTGCCAGCAGTTTATCCCAGGGGGTTCAGCCCCAGCATTTT. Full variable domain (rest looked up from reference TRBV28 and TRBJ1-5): DVKVTQSSRYLVKRTGEKVFLECVQDMDHENMFWYRQDPGLGLRLIYFSYDVKMKEKGDIPEGYSVSREKKERFSLILESASTNQTSMYLCASSLSQGVQPQHFGDGTRLSIL.